The following is a T cell receptor (beta chain) sequence with its context. This clonotype was seen repeatedly, ten times or more. Its antigen remains undetermined. Base quality data are lacking; no much larger clone is found one base away. The protocol used for the library was multiplex PCR. Instrument on record: Illumina HiSeq 4000. CDR3 regions were amplified by Arm-PCR with iRepertoire HTBI primers to construct TCR beta libraries. Before sequencing, the PCR products went through gel purification. As for how the authors treated the data: Across samples, 60 to 80 TRBV and 13 to 15 TRBJ segments were identified and used for gene usage analysis of CDR3 amino acid clonotypes. Filtered high-quality paired reads were merged into contigs using COPE and FqMerger. BLAST was used to align contigs to IMGT TRBV, TRBD and TRBJ reference genes, and CDR3 was defined according to IMGT. Highly expanded clones were defined as clonotypes with a frequency above 0.1%. Repertoire diversity was measured by Shannon entropy, and V-J evenness by the Gini coefficient. Public clonotypes were defined as clonotypes shared by more than one individual. The public reads were run again by TCRdb, first through fastp at Q25 and then through MiXCR, and only productive beta chains were kept. All rows with the same CDR3 protein become a single entry with the most common DNA and genes. The V and J calls and clone size are TCRdb's, not the authors'. The sample table shows fewer than 550,000 distinct CDR3 sequences, and roughly 21% are seen once. The top ten clones comprise roughly 7.7% of the sample.

This sample was included in a study of regulatory T cells in long-lasting Graves disease (dated by TCRdb to the early 2020s). Broadly, across the study: Persistent Graves' disease was defined as antithyroid drug treatment for over 5 years with persistently positive TSH receptor autoantibodies. In the clinical cohort, patients with persistent Graves' disease had used antithyroid drugs for an average of roughly ten years. This study used TCR sequencing and RNA sequencing of peripheral blood to compare persistent Graves' disease patients against newly diagnosed Graves' disease patients. A total of 33 samples were covered by TCR sequencing, comprising approximately 13 persistent and around 20 newly diagnosed Graves' disease patients. The study was conducted in China and was registered as a clinical trial. Results the study describes overall, beyond this receptor: Only the TCR beta chain was sequenced and analyzed. A larger number of public clonotypes was shared among persistent patients (under 3,000) than among newly diagnosed patients (more than 850). Preferential use of TRBV28, TRBJ1-2 and TRBJ2-5 was observed in persistent disease, whereas TRBV20-1 and TRBJ2-1 were favored in newly diagnosed disease. As a limitation, the authors acknowledged that the small sample size may reduce accuracy. Persistent Graves' disease patients showed lower TCR Shannon entropy and fewer highly expanded clones than newly diagnosed patients, suggesting clonal expansion. The study examined only peripheral blood because the primary lesion, thyroid tissue, could not be accessed.

According to the study, the label for this sample's time point signals: persistent/refractory GD, antithyroid drugs over 5 years with positive TRAb. RNA was extracted from PBMCs in TRIzol for both TCR sequencing and RNA sequencing. Graves' disease was diagnosed according to American Thyroid Association guidelines. Patients for the study were recruited at an endocrinology department in Xi'an, China. From each patient, approximately 9.9 milliliters of peripheral blood was collected into an EDTA anticoagulant tube. Ficoll Paque Plus density gradient separation was used to isolate PBMCs, and no additional T cell sorting was done. RNA quality was checked with an Agilent 2100 Bioanalyzer and agarose gel, and concentration with a NanoDrop 2000. Including cysteine and phenylalanine, the CDR3 has 13 amino acids. Of all the DNA, just the CDR3 is kept, 39 bases in frame from base 1. CDR1 and CDR2 (DFQATT, SNEGSKA) derive from the germline V gene (reference sequence). Relative to germline, V is 4 bases shorter and J is 4 bases shorter, with 13 bases between their ends.

The material was peripheral blood mononuclear cells (PBMCs), obtained when the disease was refractory, from a patient treated with antithyroid drugs. The chain joins TRBV20-1 to TRBJ2-5; the D gene assignment is perhaps TRBD1 or TRBD2, with each matching 6 bases. This clonotype was sampled from a female donor with Graves disease. The CDR3 in this case is CSANDGGVETQYF. The nucleotide sequence is given as TGCAGTGCTAACGACGGGGGCGTAGAGACCCAGTACTTC.